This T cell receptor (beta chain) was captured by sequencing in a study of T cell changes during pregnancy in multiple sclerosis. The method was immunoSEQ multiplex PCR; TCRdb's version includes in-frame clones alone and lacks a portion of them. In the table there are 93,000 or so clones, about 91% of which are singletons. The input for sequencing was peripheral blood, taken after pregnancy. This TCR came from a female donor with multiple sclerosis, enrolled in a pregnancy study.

The CDR3 spells CASSLRVAEAFF. The CDR3, as DNA: TGTGCCAGCAGCTTACGGGTTGCGGAAGCTTTCTTT. The V gene is TRBV7-2, the J gene TRBJ1-1; D uncertain. This CDR3 is 12 amino acids long. V lost 2 bases, J lost 8 bases, and 9 bases lay in between. CDR1 is SGHTA and CDR2 is FQGNSA in the germline V gene.